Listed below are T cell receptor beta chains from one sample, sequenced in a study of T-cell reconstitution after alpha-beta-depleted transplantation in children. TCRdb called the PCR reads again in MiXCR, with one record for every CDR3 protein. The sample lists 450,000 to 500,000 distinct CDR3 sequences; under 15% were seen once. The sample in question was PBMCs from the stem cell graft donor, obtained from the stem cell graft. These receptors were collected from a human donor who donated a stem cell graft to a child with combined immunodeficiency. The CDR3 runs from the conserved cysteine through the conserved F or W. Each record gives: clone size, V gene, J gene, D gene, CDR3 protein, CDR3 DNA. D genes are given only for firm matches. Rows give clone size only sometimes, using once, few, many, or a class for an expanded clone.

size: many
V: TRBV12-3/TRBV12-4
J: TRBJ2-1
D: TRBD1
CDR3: CASSGQGYEQFF
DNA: TGTGCCAGCAGTGGACAGGGATATGAGCAGTTCTTC

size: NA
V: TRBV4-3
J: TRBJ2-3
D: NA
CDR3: CASSQGRLVGDTRYF
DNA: TGCGCCAGCAGCCAAGGACGACTAGTTGGAGATACGCGGTATTTT

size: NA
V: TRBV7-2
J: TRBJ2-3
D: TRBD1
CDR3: CASSPDRAETDTQYF
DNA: TGTGCCAGCAGCCCGGACAGGGCTGAGACAGATACGCAGTATTTT

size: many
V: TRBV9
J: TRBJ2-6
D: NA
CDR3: CASSPSGELPLAGANVLTF
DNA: TGTGCCAGCAGCCCATCCGGGGAGCTTCCACTAGCTGGGGCCAACGTCCTGACTTTC

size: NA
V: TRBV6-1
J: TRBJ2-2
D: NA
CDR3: CASRITIGTGELFF
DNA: TGTGCCAGCAGAATTACCATAGGCACCGGGGAGCTGTTTTTT

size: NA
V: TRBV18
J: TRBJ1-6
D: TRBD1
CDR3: CASSPGDRGRSPLHF
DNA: TGTGCCAGCTCACCAGGGGACAGGGGTCGGTCACCCCTCCACTTT

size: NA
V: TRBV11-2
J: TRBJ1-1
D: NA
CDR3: CASSLEDWNGMNTEAFF
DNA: TGTGCCAGCAGCTTAGAGGACTGGAACGGGATGAACACTGAAGCTTTCTTT

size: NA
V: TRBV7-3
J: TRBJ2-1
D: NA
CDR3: CASSKRPLIRFYNEQFF
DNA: TGTGCCAGCAGCAAACGACCGTTGATTCGGTTCTACAATGAGCAGTTCTTC

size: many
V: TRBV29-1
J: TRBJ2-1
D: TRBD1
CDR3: CSVDVGQGLGEQFF
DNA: TGCAGCGTTGACGTGGGACAGGGGTTGGGGGAGCAGTTCTTC

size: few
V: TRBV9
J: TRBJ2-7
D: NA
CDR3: CASSVGGELYEQYF
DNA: TGTGCCAGCAGCGTAGGAGGGGAACTCTACGAGCAGTACTTC

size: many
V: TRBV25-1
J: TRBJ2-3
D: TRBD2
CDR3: CASSEYGGRARTDTQYF
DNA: TGTGCCAGCAGTGAATATGGCGGGAGGGCCCGGACAGATACGCAGTATTTT

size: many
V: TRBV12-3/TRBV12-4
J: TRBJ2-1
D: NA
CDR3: CASSPETRNEQFF
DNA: TGTGCCAGCAGTCCTGAAACTAGGAATGAGCAGTTCTTC

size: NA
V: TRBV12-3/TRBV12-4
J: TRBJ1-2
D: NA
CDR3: CASSLYIRVDGYTF
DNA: TGTGCCAGCAGTTTATATATCAGGGTTGATGGCTACACCTTC

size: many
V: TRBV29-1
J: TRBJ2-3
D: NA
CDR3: CSVEWAWGISDTQYF
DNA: TGCAGCGTTGAGTGGGCATGGGGGATCTCAGATACGCAGTATTTT

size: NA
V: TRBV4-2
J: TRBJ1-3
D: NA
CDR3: CASSQTPGTFSGNTIYF
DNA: TGTGCCAGCAGCCAAACGCCGGGAACCTTCTCTGGAAACACCATATATTTT

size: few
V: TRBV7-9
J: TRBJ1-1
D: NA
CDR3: CASSPTITEAFF
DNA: TGTGCCAGCAGCCCAACCATTACTGAAGCTTTCTTT

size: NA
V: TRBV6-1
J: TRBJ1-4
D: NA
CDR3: CASSERRQSKKLFF
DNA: TGTGCCAGCAGTGAAAGACGGCAGTCTAAAAAACTGTTTTTT

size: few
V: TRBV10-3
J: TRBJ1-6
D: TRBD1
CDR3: CAISEPATGWDNSPLHF
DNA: TGTGCCATCAGTGAGCCCGCGACAGGGTGGGACAATTCACCCCTCCACTTT

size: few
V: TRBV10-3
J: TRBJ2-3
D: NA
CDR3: CAISAGVGTPDTQYF
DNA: TGTGCCATCAGTGCCGGGGTGGGGACCCCAGATACGCAGTATTTT

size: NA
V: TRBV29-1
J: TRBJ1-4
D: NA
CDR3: CSVEDPGVPNEKLFF
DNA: TGCAGCGTTGAAGATCCAGGGGTACCTAATGAAAAACTGTTTTTT

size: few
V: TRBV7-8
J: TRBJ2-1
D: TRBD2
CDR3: CASSTRPGTSGSNEQFF
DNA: TGTGCCAGCAGCACTAGGCCCGGGACTAGCGGGAGCAATGAGCAGTTCTTC

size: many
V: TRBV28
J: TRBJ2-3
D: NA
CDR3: CASSRPRLTDTQYF
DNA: TGTGCCAGCAGTCGACCTCGACTCACAGATACGCAGTATTTT

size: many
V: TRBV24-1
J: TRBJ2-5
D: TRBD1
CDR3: CATSARDRETQYF
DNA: TGTGCCACCAGTGCTCGGGACAGAGAGACCCAGTACTTC

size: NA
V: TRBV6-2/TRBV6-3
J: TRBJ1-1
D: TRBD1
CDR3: CASSPDRAHGNTEAFF
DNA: TGTGCCAGCAGTCCGGACAGGGCGCACGGGAACACTGAAGCTTTCTTT

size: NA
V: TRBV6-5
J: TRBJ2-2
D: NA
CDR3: CASTYGFSGRPTGELFF
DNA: TGTGCCAGCACTTACGGGTTTAGCGGACGACCAACCGGGGAGCTGTTTTTT

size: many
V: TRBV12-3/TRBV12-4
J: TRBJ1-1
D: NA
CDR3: CASTPDPANTEAFF
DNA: TGTGCCAGCACCCCAGACCCAGCAAACACTGAAGCTTTCTTT

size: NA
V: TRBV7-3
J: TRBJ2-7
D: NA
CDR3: CASSPEGGASYEQYF
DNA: TGTGCCAGCAGCCCCGAGGGGGGCGCTTCCTACGAGCAGTACTTC

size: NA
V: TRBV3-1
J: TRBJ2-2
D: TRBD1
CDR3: CASSQGGPGQGPSILIAGELFF
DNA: TGTGCCAGCAGCCAAGGGGGACCAGGACAGGGACCTAGTATTCTCATCGCCGGGGAGCTGTTTTTT

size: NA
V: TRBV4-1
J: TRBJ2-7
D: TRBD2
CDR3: CASSQEGLVLYEQYF
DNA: TGCGCCAGCAGCCAAGAAGGACTAGTCCTTTACGAGCAGTACTTC

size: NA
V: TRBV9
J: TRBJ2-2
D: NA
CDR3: CASSGRRKENTGELFF
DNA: TGTGCCAGCAGCGGTAGACGGAAAGAGAACACCGGGGAGCTGTTTTTT

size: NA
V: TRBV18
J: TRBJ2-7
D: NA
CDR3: CASSLPTYEQYF
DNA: TGTGCCAGCTCACTTCCAACCTACGAGCAGTACTTC

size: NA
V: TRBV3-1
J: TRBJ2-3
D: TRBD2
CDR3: CASSQVGTSGDTQYF
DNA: TGTGCCAGCAGCCAAGTGGGGACTAGCGGAGATACGCAGTATTTT

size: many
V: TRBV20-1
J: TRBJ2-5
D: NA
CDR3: CSARIRTQYF
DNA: TGCAGTGCTAGAATTAGGACCCAGTACTTC

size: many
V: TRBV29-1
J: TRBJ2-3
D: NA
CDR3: CSSGTPEDTQYF
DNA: TGCAGCTCCGGGACACCCGAGGATACGCAGTATTTT

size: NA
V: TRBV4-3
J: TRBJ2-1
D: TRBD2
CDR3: CASSSQSGRIHNEQFF
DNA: TGCGCCAGCAGCTCCCAGAGCGGGAGGATCCACAATGAGCAGTTCTTC

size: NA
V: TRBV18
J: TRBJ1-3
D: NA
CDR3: CASSPRQDKSGNTIYF
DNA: TGTGCCAGCTCACCAAGACAGGACAAAAGTGGAAACACCATATATTTT

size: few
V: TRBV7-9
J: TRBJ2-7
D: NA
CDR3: CASSGSVAYEQYF
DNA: TGTGCCAGCAGCGGGTCAGTGGCCTACGAGCAGTACTTC

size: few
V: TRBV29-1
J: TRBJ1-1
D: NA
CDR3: CSVVTGRDTEAFF
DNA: TGCAGCGTTGTAACGGGGAGAGACACTGAAGCTTTCTTT

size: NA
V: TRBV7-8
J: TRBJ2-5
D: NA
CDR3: CASSLAGAQYF
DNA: TGTGCCAGCAGCTTAGCAGGGGCTCAGTACTTC

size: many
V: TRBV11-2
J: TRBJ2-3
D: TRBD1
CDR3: CASSPTGEADTQYF
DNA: TGTGCCAGCAGCCCCACAGGGGAAGCAGATACGCAGTATTTT

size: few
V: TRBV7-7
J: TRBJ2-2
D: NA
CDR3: CASSGVGTGELFF
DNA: TGTGCCAGCAGCGGAGTGGGCACCGGGGAGCTGTTTTTT

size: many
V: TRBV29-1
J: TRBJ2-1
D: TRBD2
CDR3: CSVAGTSGRNEQFF
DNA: TGCAGCGTCGCCGGGACTAGCGGGAGAAATGAGCAGTTCTTC

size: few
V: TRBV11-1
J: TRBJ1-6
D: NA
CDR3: CASSSSRSYNSPLHF
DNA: TGTGCCAGCAGCTCCTCGAGGTCCTATAATTCACCCCTCCACTTT

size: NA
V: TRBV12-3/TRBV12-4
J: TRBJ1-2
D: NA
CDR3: CASSHTSSGYTF
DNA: TGTGCCAGCAGCCACACTAGCTCTGGCTACACCTTC

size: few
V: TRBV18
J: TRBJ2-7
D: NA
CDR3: CASSPLSGEYEQYF
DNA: TGTGCCAGCTCACCACTCAGCGGTGAATACGAGCAGTACTTC

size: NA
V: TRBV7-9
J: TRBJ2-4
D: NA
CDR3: CASSRGAGVSKNIQYF
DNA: TGTGCCAGCAGCCGGGGGGCGGGTGTTTCCAAAAACATTCAGTACTTC

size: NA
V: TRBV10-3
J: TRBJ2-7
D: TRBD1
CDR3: CAISGQGGAYEQYF
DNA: TGTGCCATCAGCGGACAGGGAGGAGCCTACGAGCAGTACTTC

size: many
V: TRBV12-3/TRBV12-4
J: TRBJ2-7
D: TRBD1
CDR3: CASSLVTGSIHEQYF
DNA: TGTGCCAGCAGTCTGGTGACAGGGTCGATCCACGAGCAGTACTTC

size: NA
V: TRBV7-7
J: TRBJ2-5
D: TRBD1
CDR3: CASSLLATGGQETQYF
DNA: TGTGCTAGCAGCTTATTAGCGACAGGGGGGCAAGAGACCCAGTACTTC

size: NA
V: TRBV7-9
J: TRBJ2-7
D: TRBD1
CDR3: CASRPGTGGSSQYF
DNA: TGTGCCAGCAGACCCGGGACAGGGGGTTCCTCGCAGTACTTC

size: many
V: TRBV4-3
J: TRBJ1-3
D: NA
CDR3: CASSQDIRDGNTIYF
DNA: TGCGCCAGCAGCCAAGATATCAGGGACGGAAACACCATATATTTT

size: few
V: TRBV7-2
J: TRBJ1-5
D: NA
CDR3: CASSLVQGLYSNQPQHF
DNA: TGTGCCAGCAGCTTAGTCCAGGGCTTGTATAGCAATCAGCCCCAGCATTTT

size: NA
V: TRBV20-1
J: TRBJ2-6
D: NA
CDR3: CSASHSGDPHSGANVLTF
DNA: TGCAGTGCTTCACATTCAGGGGATCCTCACTCTGGGGCCAACGTCCTGACTTTC

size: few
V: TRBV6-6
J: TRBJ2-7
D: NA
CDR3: CASSPGTYYEQYF
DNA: TGTGCCAGCAGTCCAGGGACTTACTACGAGCAGTACTTC

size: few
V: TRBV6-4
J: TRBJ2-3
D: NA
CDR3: CASSAEQGNTDTQYF
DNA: TGTGCCAGCAGTGCAGAACAGGGAAACACAGATACGCAGTATTTT

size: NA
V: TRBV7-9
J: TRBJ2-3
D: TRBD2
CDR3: CASSLPGGPVTQYF
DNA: TGTGCCAGCAGCTTACCGGGGGGGCCCGTTACGCAGTATTTT

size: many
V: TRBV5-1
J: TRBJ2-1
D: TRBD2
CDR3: CASSLVSGGNEQFF
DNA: TGCGCCAGCAGCTTGGTAAGCGGGGGCAATGAGCAGTTCTTC

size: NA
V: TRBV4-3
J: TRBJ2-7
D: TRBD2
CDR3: CASSQVSSGTYEQYF
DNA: TGCGCCAGCAGCCAAGTGTCTAGCGGTACCTACGAGCAGTACTTC